These 5 T cell receptor beta chains came from one sample sequenced in a study of immune characterization of retroperitoneal liposarcoma. TCRdb passed the PCR reads through MiXCR, listing each CDR3 protein once. Among 4,000 to 4,500 distinct CDR3 sequences listed, roughly 29% were seen once. Sequenced input: blood. All receptors derive from a female donor with retroperitoneal liposarcoma.

This clonotype was detected only a few times. This rearrangement joins TRBV4-1 to TRBJ2-1; 10 positions agree with TRBD2. The V gene's germline CDR1 is MGHRA and CDR2 YSYEKL. The CDR3 is 15 residues long. V was clipped by 4 bases and J by 6 bases; unmatched bases: 6. The CDR3 loop reads CASSPLAGGINEQFF. CDR3 in DNA: TGCGCCAGCAGCCCTTTAGCGGGGGGCATCAATGAGCAGTTCTTC.

By share of the sample, this clonotype is medium-sized. CDR3 amino acids: CASSQSGTSGGANEQFF. The CDR3 bases are TGCGCCAGCAGCCAATCCGGGACTAGCGGGGGGGCCAATGAGCAGTTCTTC. The V and J genes are TRBV4-1 and TRBJ2-1, with 16 bases matching TRBD2. Losses at the gene ends were 2 bases for V and 6 bases for J; bases not matched to a gene: 4. The CDR3 is 17 amino acids. Germline CDR1 MGHRA, CDR2 YSYEKL.

The chain has TRBV6-4 and TRBJ2-5; maybe TRBD2 (5 bases). The assigned J gene may be wrong: the sequence end matches TRBJ2-7 better. The germline V gene encodes CDR1 MRHNA and CDR2 SNTAGT. The CDR3 covers 13 residues. The CDR3 sequence: CASSESGNGEQYF. CDR3 in DNA: TGTGCCAGCAGTGAGTCCGGGAACGGCGAGCAGTACTTC.

The rearrangement uses TRBV11-3 and TRBJ2-3; 8 nucleotides match TRBD2. Trimming at V came to 5 bases and at J to 3 bases, leaving 10 bases not matched to a gene. CDR3 length: 16 residues. Germline CDR1 SGHNT, CDR2 YENEEA. CDR3 DNA sequence: TGTGCCAGCAGCAGCCTGGTGGCGGGGGGAACAGATACGCAGTATTTT. Translating gives CASSSLVAGGTDTQYF.

V gene TRBV4-2 combines with J gene TRBJ2-5, with unresolved D. This CDR3 region has 14 residues. Germline V lookup: CDR1 LGHNA, CDR2 YNFKEQ. V was trimmed by 3 bases and J by 5 bases, leaving 13 bases between them. The CDR3 nucleotides read TGTGCCAGCAGCCAGATAGAGGTACGGGAGACCCAGTACTTC. This codes for CASSQIEVRETQYF.